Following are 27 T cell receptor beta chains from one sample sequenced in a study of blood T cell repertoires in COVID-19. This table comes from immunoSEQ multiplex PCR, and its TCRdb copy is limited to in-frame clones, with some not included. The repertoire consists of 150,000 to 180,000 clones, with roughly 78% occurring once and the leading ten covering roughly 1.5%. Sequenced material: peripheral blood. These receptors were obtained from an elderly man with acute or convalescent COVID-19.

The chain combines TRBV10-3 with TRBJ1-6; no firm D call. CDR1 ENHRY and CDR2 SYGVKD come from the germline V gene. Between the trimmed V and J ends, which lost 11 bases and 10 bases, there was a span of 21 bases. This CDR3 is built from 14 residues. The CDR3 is CASKPGIWESPLHF. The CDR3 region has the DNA TGTGCCTCCAAGCCAGGTATATGGGAGTCACCCCTCCACTTT.

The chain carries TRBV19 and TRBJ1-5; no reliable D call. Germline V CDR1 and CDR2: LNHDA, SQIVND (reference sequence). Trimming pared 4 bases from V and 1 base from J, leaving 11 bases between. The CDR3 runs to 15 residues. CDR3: CASSKREGSNQPQHF. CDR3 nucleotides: TGTGCCAGTAGTAAACGGGAAGGGAGCAATCAGCCCCAGCATTTT.

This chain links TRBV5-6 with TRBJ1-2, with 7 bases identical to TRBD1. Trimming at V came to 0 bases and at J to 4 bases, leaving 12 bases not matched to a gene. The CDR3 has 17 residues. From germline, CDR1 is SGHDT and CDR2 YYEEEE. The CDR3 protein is CASSLETVAGGSYGYTF. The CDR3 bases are TGTGCCAGCAGCTTGGAGACGGTGGCAGGGGGGAGCTATGGCTACACCTTC.

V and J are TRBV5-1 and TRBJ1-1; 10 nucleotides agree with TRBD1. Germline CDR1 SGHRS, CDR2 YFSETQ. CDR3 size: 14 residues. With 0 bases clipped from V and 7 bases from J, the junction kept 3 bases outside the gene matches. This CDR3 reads CASSLAGQGDEAFF. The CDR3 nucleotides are TGCGCCAGCAGCTTGGCCGGACAGGGGGATGAAGCTTTCTTT.

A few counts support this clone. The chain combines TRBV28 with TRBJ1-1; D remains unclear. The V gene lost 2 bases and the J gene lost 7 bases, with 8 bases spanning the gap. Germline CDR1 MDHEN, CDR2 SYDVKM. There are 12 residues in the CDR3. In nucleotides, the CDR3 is TGTGCCAGCAGTTTAGGTCAGTTTGAAGCTTTCTTT. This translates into CASSLGQFEAFF.

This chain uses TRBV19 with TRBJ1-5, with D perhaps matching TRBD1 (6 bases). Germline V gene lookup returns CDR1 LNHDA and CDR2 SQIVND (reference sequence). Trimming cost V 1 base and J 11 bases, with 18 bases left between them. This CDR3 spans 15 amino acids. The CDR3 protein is CASSIARTFQGTQHF. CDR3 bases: TGTGCCAGTAGTATAGCCAGGACATTTCAGGGGACCCAGCATTTT.

The CDR3 here is CASSPPTGLAGNTIYF. The CDR3 DNA reads TGTGCCAGCTCACCACCGACAGGGCTCGCTGGAAACACCATATATTTT. The rearrangement uses TRBV18 and TRBJ1-3, with 7 bases matching TRBD1. The CDR3 runs 16 residues. After removal of 0 bases from V and 2 bases from J, the junction contained 4 bases not matched to a gene. Germline V CDR1 and CDR2: KGHSH, LQKENI.

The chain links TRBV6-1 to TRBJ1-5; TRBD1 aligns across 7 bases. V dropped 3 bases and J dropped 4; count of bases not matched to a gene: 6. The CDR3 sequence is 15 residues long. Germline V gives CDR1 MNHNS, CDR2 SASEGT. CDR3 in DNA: TGTGCCAGCAGTGATACGACAGGGTGGAATCAGCCCCAGCATTTT. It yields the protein CASSDTTGWNQPQHF.

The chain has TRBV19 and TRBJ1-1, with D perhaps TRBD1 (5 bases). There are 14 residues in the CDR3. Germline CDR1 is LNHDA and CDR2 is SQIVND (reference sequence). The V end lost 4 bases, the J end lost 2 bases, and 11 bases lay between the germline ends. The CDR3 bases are TGTGCCAGTAGTAGGGGGGTTATTAACACTGAAGCTTTCTTT. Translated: CASSRGVINTEAFF.

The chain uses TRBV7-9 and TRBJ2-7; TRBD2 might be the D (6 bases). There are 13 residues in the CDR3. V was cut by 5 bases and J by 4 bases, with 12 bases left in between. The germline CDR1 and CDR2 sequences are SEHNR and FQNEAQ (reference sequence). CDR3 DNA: TGTGCCAGCAGCGGGCCGGGAGAGTACGAGCAGTACTTC. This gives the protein CASSGPGEYEQYF.

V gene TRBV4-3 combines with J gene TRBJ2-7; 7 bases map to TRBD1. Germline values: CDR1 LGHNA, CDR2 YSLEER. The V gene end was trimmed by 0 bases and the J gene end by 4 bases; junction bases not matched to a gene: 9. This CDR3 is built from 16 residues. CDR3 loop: CASSQELGQGVYEQYF. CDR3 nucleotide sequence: TGCGCCAGCAGCCAAGAATTGGGCCAGGGGGTATACGAGCAGTACTTC.

CDR3 region: CASSKSDGQGYNEQFF. CDR3 coding DNA: TGTGCCAGCAGCAAATCGGACGGACAGGGATACAATGAGCAGTTCTTC. This chain uses TRBV2 with TRBJ2-1, with 8 nucleotides matching TRBD1. This CDR3 spans 16 amino acids. With 6 bases clipped from V and 4 bases from J, the junction kept 11 bases outside the gene matches. Germline V CDR1 and CDR2: SNHLY, FYNNEI.

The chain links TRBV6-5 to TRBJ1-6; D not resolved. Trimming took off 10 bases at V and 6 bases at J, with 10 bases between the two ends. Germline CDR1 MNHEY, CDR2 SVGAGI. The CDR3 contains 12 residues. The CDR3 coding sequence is TGTGCCACCCGGAGGAGTAATTCACCCCTCCACTTT. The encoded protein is CATRRSNSPLHF.

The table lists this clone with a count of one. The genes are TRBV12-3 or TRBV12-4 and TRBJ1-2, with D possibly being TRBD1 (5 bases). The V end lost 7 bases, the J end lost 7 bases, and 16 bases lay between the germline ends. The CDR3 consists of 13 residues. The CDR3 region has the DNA TGTGCCAGCACCTCGGGACTTTCAGGTGGCTACACCTTC. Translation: CASTSGLSGGYTF.

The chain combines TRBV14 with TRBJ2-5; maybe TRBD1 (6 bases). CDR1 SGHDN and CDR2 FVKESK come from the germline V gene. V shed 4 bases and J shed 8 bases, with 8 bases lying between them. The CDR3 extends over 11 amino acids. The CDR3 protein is CASSPGVTQYF. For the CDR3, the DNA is TGTGCCAGCAGCCCAGGGGTTACCCAGTACTTC.

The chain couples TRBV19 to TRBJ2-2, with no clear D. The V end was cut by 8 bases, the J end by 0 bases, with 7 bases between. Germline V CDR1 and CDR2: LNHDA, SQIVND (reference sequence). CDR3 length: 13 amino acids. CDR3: CASAHPNTGELFF. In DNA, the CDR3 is TGTGCCAGTGCACATCCGAACACCGGGGAGCTGTTTTTT.

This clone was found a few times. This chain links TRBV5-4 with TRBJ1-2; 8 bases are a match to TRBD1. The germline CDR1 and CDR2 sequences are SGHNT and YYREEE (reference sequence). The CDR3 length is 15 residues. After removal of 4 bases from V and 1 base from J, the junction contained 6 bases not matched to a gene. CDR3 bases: TGTGCCAGCAGCCCTGGACAGGGAATTAACTATGGCTACACCTTC. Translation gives CASSPGQGINYGYTF.

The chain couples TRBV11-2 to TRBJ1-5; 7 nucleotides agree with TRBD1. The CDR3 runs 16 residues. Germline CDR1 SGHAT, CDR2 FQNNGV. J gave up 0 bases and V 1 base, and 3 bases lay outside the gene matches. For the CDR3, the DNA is TGTGCCAGCAGCTTAGGAGGGACAGTTAGCAATCAGCCCCAGCATTTT. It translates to CASSLGGTVSNQPQHF.

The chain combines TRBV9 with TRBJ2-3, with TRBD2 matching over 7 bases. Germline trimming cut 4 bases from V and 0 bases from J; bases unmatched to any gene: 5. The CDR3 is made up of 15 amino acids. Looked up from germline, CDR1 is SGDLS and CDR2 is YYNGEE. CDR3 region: CASSLGGGSTDTQYF. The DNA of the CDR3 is TGTGCCAGCAGCCTTGGCGGGGGTAGCACAGATACGCAGTATTTT.

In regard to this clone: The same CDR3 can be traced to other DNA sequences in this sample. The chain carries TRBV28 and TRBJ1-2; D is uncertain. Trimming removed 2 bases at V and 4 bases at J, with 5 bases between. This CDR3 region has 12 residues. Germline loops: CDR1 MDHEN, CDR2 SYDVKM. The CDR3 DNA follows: TGTGCCAGCAGTTTAAGGAGCTATGGCTACACCTTC. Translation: CASSLRSYGYTF.

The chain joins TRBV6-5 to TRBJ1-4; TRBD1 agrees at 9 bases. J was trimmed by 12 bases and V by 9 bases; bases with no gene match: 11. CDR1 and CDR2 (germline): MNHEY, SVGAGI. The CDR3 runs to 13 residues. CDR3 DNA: TGTGCCAGTCGCCGGGACAGGGATTATCAACTGTTTTTT. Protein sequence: CASRRDRDYQLFF.

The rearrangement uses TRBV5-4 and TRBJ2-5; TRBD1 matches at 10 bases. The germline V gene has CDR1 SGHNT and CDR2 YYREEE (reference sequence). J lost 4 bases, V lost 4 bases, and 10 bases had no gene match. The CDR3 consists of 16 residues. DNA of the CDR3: TGTGCCAGCAGCCCTCCTCCGACAGGGGGCTTAGAGACCCAGTACTTC. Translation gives CASSPPPTGGLETQYF.

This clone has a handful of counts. CDR3 nucleotides: TGTGCCAGCAGTACAGGGAACCGAGAGACCCAGTACTTC. Protein: CASSTGNRETQYF. The rearrangement joins TRBV11-2 to TRBJ2-5; a possible D gene is TRBD1 (6 bases). The length of the CDR3 is 13 residues. Looked up from germline, CDR1 is SGHAT and CDR2 is FQNNGV. V was clipped by 6 bases and J by 4 bases, with 12 bases between them.

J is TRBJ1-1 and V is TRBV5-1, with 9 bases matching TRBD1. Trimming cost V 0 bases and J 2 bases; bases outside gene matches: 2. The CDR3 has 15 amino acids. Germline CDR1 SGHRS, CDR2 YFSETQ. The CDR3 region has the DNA TGCGCCAGCAGCTTGGAGGACAGGGGCAACACTGAAGCTTTCTTT. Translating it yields CASSLEDRGNTEAFF.

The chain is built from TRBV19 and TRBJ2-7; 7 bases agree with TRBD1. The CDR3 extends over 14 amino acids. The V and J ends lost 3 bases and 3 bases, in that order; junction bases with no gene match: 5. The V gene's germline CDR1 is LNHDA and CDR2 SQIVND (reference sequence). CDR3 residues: CASSIRGQYYEQYF. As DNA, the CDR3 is TGTGCCAGTAGTATCCGGGGACAGTACTACGAGCAGTACTTC.

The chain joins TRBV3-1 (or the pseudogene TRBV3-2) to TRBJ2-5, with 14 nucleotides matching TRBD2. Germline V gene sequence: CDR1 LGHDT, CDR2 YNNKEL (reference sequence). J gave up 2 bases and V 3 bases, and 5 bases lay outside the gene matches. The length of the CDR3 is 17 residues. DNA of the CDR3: TGTGCCAGCAGCCAGGGACTAGCGGGGGACCATCAAGAGACCCAGTACTTC. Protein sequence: CASSQGLAGDHQETQYF.

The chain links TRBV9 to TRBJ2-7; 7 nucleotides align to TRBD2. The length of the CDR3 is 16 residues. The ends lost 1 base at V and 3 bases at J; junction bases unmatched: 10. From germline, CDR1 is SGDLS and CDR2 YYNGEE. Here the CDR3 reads CASSVNERGGLYEQYF. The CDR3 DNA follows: TGTGCCAGCAGCGTAAATGAGCGGGGCGGCCTCTACGAGCAGTACTTC.